This note documents a single T cell receptor beta chain sequence. The antigen is unknown. TCRdb's table, derived via immunoSEQ multiplex PCR, lists solely in-frame clones and lacks some. The sample holds around 120,000 clones, approximately 92% seen once. The source of the sample is a study of graft-versus-host responses after intestinal transplantation. Study information: Recipients underwent multivisceral, liver-intestinal, or isolated intestinal transplants.

Regarding the study as a whole: Patients with graft-donor T cell macrochimerism had high graft-versus-host to host-versus-graft clonal ratios in allografts. Early HvG declines after transplant were associated with peak circulating GvH clone levels. Marrow from the recipient contained GvH clones, some of which had appeared first in ileum or blood.

V was trimmed by 0 bases and J by 0 bases, leaving 15 bases between them. Germline V gene data show CDR1 as LGHNA and CDR2 as YNFKEQ. The CDR3 sequence is 18 residues long. The sequence derives from a human donor who received an intestinal transplant. This chain joins TRBV4-2 and TRBJ2-1; D is unresolved. The specimen was unstimulated CD4+ T cells sorted from spleen or lymph node cells, collected before intestinal transplant. CDR3 DNA sequence: TGTGCCAGCAGCCAAGAGATCGGCGGCCCGGACTCCTACAATGAGCAGTTCTTC. Translating it yields CASSQEIGGPDSYNEQFF.